This T cell receptor beta chain was documented in a study of blood T cell repertoires in COVID-19. Study summary: The origin of the acute and convalescent COVID-19 samples was the United States, Italy and Spain. Sample material is recorded as cDNA or gDNA derived from T cells, B-cell-depleted T cells, or PBMCs.

Produced via immunoSEQ multiplex PCR; TCRdb's table is partial and in-frame only. The sample yields about 210,000 clones, about nine tenths seen once. Germline loops: CDR1 LGHDT, CDR2 YNNKEL (reference sequence). The V segment lost 4 bases and the J segment 6 bases; nucleotides outside the gene matches: 6. The CDR3 length is 14 residues. Adults between roughly 18 and 90 years of age took part from 20 to 25 US areas. Grouping used clinical history reported by participants in a survey and questionnaire. V and J are TRBV3-1 (or the pseudogene TRBV3-2) and TRBJ2-3, with TRBD1 matching 8 bases. Specimen: PBMCs or T cells enriched from blood (not recorded which). The sequence was obtained from a man between 18 and 29 years old with acute COVID-19. In DNA form, the CDR3 reads TGTGCCAGCAGCCGATACCAGGGGGCTGATACGCAGTATTTT. Amino acid sequence: CASSRYQGADTQYF.